A selection of T cell receptor beta chains follows, all from one sample in a study of regulatory T cells in long-lasting Graves disease. Via MiXCR, TCRdb re-called the multiplex PCR reads, giving one row per CDR3 protein. Of some 300,000 distinct CDR3 sequences detected, under 25% appear once; the ten largest clones hold 45% to 70%. The sequencing used peripheral blood mononuclear cells (PBMCs), collected when the disease was refractory, from a patient treated with antithyroid drugs. The receptor set was obtained from a female donor with Graves disease. CDR3s include the opening cysteine and the closing phenylalanine or tryptophan. Each record gives: clone size, V gene, D gene, J gene, CDR3 DNA, CDR3 protein. The D gene is left open where the match is weak. Expanded clones get a size class; other rows say once, few or many, or leave the size out.

clone size: many; V gene: TRBV30; D gene: TRBD2; J gene: TRBJ2-7; CDR3 DNA: TGTGCCTGGAGTGTACTCGGGACTAGCGGGAGTTACGAGCAGTACTTC; CDR3 protein: CAWSVLGTSGSYEQYF
clone size: many; V gene: TRBV10-3; D gene: -; J gene: TRBJ1-1; CDR3 DNA: TGTGCCATCAGTGAGTCTCCCGGAGCGAACACTGAAGCTTTCTTT; CDR3 protein: CAISESPGANTEAFF
clone size: -; V gene: TRBV6-9; D gene: -; J gene: TRBJ1-2; CDR3 DNA: TGTGCCAGCAGTTACGGGGGGGCTCGCGTAGATGGCTACACCTTC; CDR3 protein: CASSYGGARVDGYTF
clone size: -; V gene: TRBV7-8; D gene: -; J gene: TRBJ2-2; CDR3 DNA: TGTGCCAGCATCAGACCCAACACCGGGGAGCTGTTTTTT; CDR3 protein: CASIRPNTGELFF
clone size: many; V gene: TRBV12-3/TRBV12-4; D gene: -; J gene: TRBJ1-6; CDR3 DNA: TGTGCCAGCAGTTTAGGGACAGAGGCTTCACCCCTCCACTTT; CDR3 protein: CASSLGTEASPLHF
clone size: -; V gene: TRBV20-1; D gene: TRBD1; J gene: TRBJ1-4; CDR3 DNA: TGCAGTGCTCCCGGGACAGAGAATGAAAAACTGTTTTTT; CDR3 protein: CSAPGTENEKLFF
clone size: few; V gene: TRBV9; D gene: -; J gene: TRBJ2-5; CDR3 DNA: TGTGCCAGCAGCGTAGAAGGGGCCAACCAAGAGACCCAGTACTTC; CDR3 protein: CASSVEGANQETQYF
clone size: few; V gene: TRBV6-1; D gene: TRBD2; J gene: TRBJ2-7; CDR3 DNA: TGTGCCAGCAGCGGGGTAGCGGGGTACGAGCAGTACTTC; CDR3 protein: CASSGVAGYEQYF
clone size: -; V gene: TRBV7-8; D gene: TRBD1; J gene: TRBJ2-7; CDR3 DNA: TGTGCCACCGGACAGGTTCCAAACGAGCAGTACTTC; CDR3 protein: CATGQVPNEQYF
clone size: -; V gene: TRBV7-6; D gene: TRBD2; J gene: TRBJ2-2; CDR3 DNA: TGTGCCAGCAGCTTGGATGGCGGGAGGTTCGGGGAGCTGTTTTTT; CDR3 protein: CASSLDGGRFGELFF
clone size: few; V gene: TRBV14; D gene: -; J gene: TRBJ2-7; CDR3 DNA: TGTGCCAGCAGCCCCGGGATCTTCTACGAGCAGTACTTC; CDR3 protein: CASSPGIFYEQYF
clone size: few; V gene: TRBV7-9; D gene: TRBD1; J gene: TRBJ2-7; CDR3 DNA: TGTGCCAGCAGCTTAGTGTCAGGGCTAAGGACAGGAAGATCCTACGAGCAGTACTTC; CDR3 protein: CASSLVSGLRTGRSYEQYF
clone size: many; V gene: TRBV20-1; D gene: -; J gene: TRBJ1-1; CDR3 DNA: TGCAGTGCTTTGCAGGGCGGGACCACTGAAGCTTTCTTT; CDR3 protein: CSALQGGTTEAFF
clone size: few; V gene: TRBV7-2; D gene: -; J gene: TRBJ2-4; CDR3 DNA: TGTGCCAGCAGCTTAAGGCTACAGGGCCCGTTGGCCAAAAACATTCAGTACTTC; CDR3 protein: CASSLRLQGPLAKNIQYF
clone size: -; V gene: TRBV29-1; D gene: -; J gene: TRBJ2-2; CDR3 DNA: TGCAGCGTTGGTACAGCTGGGGAGCTGTTTTTT; CDR3 protein: CSVGTAGELFF
clone size: many; V gene: TRBV7-2; D gene: -; J gene: TRBJ2-2; CDR3 DNA: TGTGCCAGCAGCACCCCCGCGAAATTGAACACCGGGGAGCTGTTTTTT; CDR3 protein: CASSTPAKLNTGELFF
clone size: many; V gene: TRBV7-9; D gene: -; J gene: TRBJ1-5; CDR3 DNA: TGTGCCAGCAGCTTAGACAGTAACAATCAGCCCCAGCATTTT; CDR3 protein: CASSLDSNNQPQHF
clone size: few; V gene: TRBV27; D gene: -; J gene: TRBJ1-1; CDR3 DNA: TGTGCCAGCAGTTTAACCCAACACTTTGAAGCTTTCTTT; CDR3 protein: CASSLTQHFEAFF
clone size: few; V gene: TRBV27; D gene: -; J gene: TRBJ1-1; CDR3 DNA: TGTGCCAGCAGTGTGGGTAGAGTCACTGAAGCTTTCTTT; CDR3 protein: CASSVGRVTEAFF
clone size: few; V gene: TRBV7-3; D gene: TRBD2; J gene: TRBJ2-5; CDR3 DNA: TGTGCCAGCAGCCCAAGGTTAGCGGGTGAGAAAGAGACCCAGTACTTC; CDR3 protein: CASSPRLAGEKETQYF
clone size: many; V gene: TRBV3-1; D gene: TRBD1; J gene: TRBJ2-7; CDR3 DNA: TGTGCCAGCAGGCTGACCGGGACAGGGAACTACGAGCAGTACTTC; CDR3 protein: CASRLTGTGNYEQYF
clone size: many; V gene: TRBV2; D gene: -; J gene: TRBJ2-2; CDR3 DNA: TGTGCCAGCGGTAGTGGACCTCTGAACACCGGGGAGCTGTTTTTT; CDR3 protein: CASGSGPLNTGELFF
clone size: few; V gene: TRBV19; D gene: -; J gene: TRBJ1-4; CDR3 DNA: TGTGCCAGTGGTACACGGGAAAATGAAAAACTGTTTTTT; CDR3 protein: CASGTRENEKLFF
clone size: -; V gene: TRBV28; D gene: -; J gene: TRBJ1-6; CDR3 DNA: TGTGCCAGCAGAAAACCTAGTTACACTGTGGGGGTTCGATATAATTCACCCCTCCACTTT; CDR3 protein: CASRKPSYTVGVRYNSPLHF
clone size: -; V gene: TRBV19; D gene: -; J gene: TRBJ2-7; CDR3 DNA: TGTGCCAGTAGTATTGGTGGCCATTTAGGGAGCCAGGAGCAGTACTTC; CDR3 protein: CASSIGGHLGSQEQYF
clone size: -; V gene: TRBV11-2; D gene: TRBD1; J gene: TRBJ1-3; CDR3 DNA: TGTGCCAGCAGCTTCGAGGGGGCGACTGGAAACACCATATATTTT; CDR3 protein: CASSFEGATGNTIYF
clone size: many; V gene: TRBV5-1; D gene: TRBD1; J gene: TRBJ1-2; CDR3 DNA: TGCGCCAGCAAGAGGACAGGGACGATCGGCTACACCTTC; CDR3 protein: CASKRTGTIGYTF
clone size: few; V gene: TRBV5-4; D gene: -; J gene: TRBJ2-7; CDR3 DNA: TGTGCCAGCAGCTATCATTCCGGGGACCCGACTGAGCAGTACTTC; CDR3 protein: CASSYHSGDPTEQYF
clone size: few; V gene: TRBV29-1; D gene: TRBD1; J gene: TRBJ1-2; CDR3 DNA: TGCAGCGTTGAAGATCTGGGACAGGGTGTCTATGGCTACACCTTC; CDR3 protein: CSVEDLGQGVYGYTF
clone size: -; V gene: TRBV7-6; D gene: -; J gene: TRBJ1-1; CDR3 DNA: TGTGCCAGCAGCTTACGGGGATGGGACACTGAAGCTTTCTTT; CDR3 protein: CASSLRGWDTEAFF
clone size: few; V gene: TRBV18; D gene: -; J gene: TRBJ1-2; CDR3 DNA: TGTGCCAGCTCACCGTTCAGTACAACAGGATCGGATTCAGGAGGCTACACCTTC; CDR3 protein: CASSPFSTTGSDSGGYTF
clone size: -; V gene: TRBV7-3; D gene: TRBD1; J gene: TRBJ2-5; CDR3 DNA: TGTGCCAGCAGCTCCGGGACAGGGAGGCGAGAGACCCAGTACTTC; CDR3 protein: CASSSGTGRRETQYF
clone size: few; V gene: TRBV7-2; D gene: -; J gene: TRBJ2-6; CDR3 DNA: TGTGCCAGCAGCTTAGATTTTGGTTACTCTGGGGCCAACGTCCTGACTTTC; CDR3 protein: CASSLDFGYSGANVLTF
clone size: -; V gene: TRBV19; D gene: -; J gene: TRBJ1-2; CDR3 DNA: TGTGCCAGTAGTCAACTCGCCCTTAACTATGGCTACACCTTC; CDR3 protein: CASSQLALNYGYTF
clone size: many; V gene: TRBV20-1; D gene: TRBD1; J gene: TRBJ1-4; CDR3 DNA: TGCAGTGCTAGAGAGGCCCTCGGGACAGCTGAAAAACTGTTTTTT; CDR3 protein: CSAREALGTAEKLFF
clone size: few; V gene: TRBV20-1; D gene: TRBD2; J gene: TRBJ2-7; CDR3 DNA: TGCAGTGCTAGCCCCCTAGGGACTAGCGGGTTCGAGCAGTACTTC; CDR3 protein: CSASPLGTSGFEQYF
clone size: many; V gene: TRBV3-1; D gene: -; J gene: TRBJ1-1; CDR3 DNA: TGTGCCAGCAGCCAACCAGGCGAAGCTTTCTTT; CDR3 protein: CASSQPGEAFF
clone size: few; V gene: TRBV7-2; D gene: -; J gene: TRBJ2-7; CDR3 DNA: TGTGCCAGCAGCTTAGCACGGACTTCGTCCTACGAGCAGTACTTC; CDR3 protein: CASSLARTSSYEQYF
clone size: few; V gene: TRBV6-2/TRBV6-3; D gene: -; J gene: TRBJ1-1; CDR3 DNA: TGTGCCAGCAGTTACTTGAGGACTGAAGCTTTCTTT; CDR3 protein: CASSYLRTEAFF
clone size: many; V gene: TRBV2; D gene: -; J gene: TRBJ1-2; CDR3 DNA: TGTGCCAGCAGGGGCGGGCTAGGTGGCTACACCTTC; CDR3 protein: CASRGGLGGYTF
clone size: few; V gene: TRBV6-2/TRBV6-3; D gene: -; J gene: TRBJ2-7; CDR3 DNA: TGTGCCAGCTGCGAGGGCCATGGCGACGAGCAGTACTTC; CDR3 protein: CASCEGHGDEQYF
clone size: few; V gene: TRBV24-1; D gene: TRBD1; J gene: TRBJ1-5; CDR3 DNA: TGTGCCACCAGTGAACCACAGGGGGCCTGGCATTTT; CDR3 protein: CATSEPQGAWHF
clone size: -; V gene: TRBV12-3/TRBV12-4; D gene: TRBD1; J gene: TRBJ2-7; CDR3 DNA: TGTGCCAGCAGGGGGACAGGTGAAACCTACGAGCAGTACTTC; CDR3 protein: CASRGTGETYEQYF
clone size: many; V gene: TRBV28; D gene: -; J gene: TRBJ2-7; CDR3 DNA: TGTGCCAGCAAATCAGGGGATGCGCTCGAGCAGTACTTC; CDR3 protein: CASKSGDALEQYF
clone size: few; V gene: TRBV29-1; D gene: -; J gene: TRBJ2-5; CDR3 DNA: TGCAGCGTTGATGTGGATCCACAAGAGACCCAGTACTTC; CDR3 protein: CSVDVDPQETQYF
clone size: -; V gene: TRBV27; D gene: -; J gene: TRBJ2-7; CDR3 DNA: TGTGCCAGCAGTTTATACGGGAGTAGGGACGAGCAGTACTTC; CDR3 protein: CASSLYGSRDEQYF
clone size: -; V gene: TRBV19; D gene: TRBD1; J gene: TRBJ1-5; CDR3 DNA: TGTGCCAGTAGTAAGGACAGGGGTTATCAGCCCCAGCATTTT; CDR3 protein: CASSKDRGYQPQHF
clone size: few; V gene: TRBV27; D gene: -; J gene: TRBJ1-5; CDR3 DNA: TGTGCCACCTCAAAAGGGGGGTACAATCAGCCCCAGCATTTT; CDR3 protein: CATSKGGYNQPQHF
clone size: many; V gene: TRBV20-1; D gene: -; J gene: TRBJ2-7; CDR3 DNA: TGCAGTGCTAGAGATGGACAGAGCTCCTACGAGCAGTACTTC; CDR3 protein: CSARDGQSSYEQYF
clone size: many; V gene: TRBV27; D gene: TRBD1; J gene: TRBJ1-5; CDR3 DNA: TGTGCCAGCAGTGGGGGACAGGGTGGCAATCAGCCCCAGCATTTT; CDR3 protein: CASSGGQGGNQPQHF
clone size: many; V gene: TRBV20-1; D gene: -; J gene: TRBJ1-2; CDR3 DNA: TGCAGTGCTAGGAAGGGCCGTTACTATGGCTACACCTTC; CDR3 protein: CSARKGRYYGYTF
clone size: -; V gene: TRBV4-2; D gene: TRBD2; J gene: TRBJ2-5; CDR3 DNA: TGTGCCAGCAGCCAAGTTCAACTAGCGGGTTCGGAGACCCAGTACTTC; CDR3 protein: CASSQVQLAGSETQYF
clone size: many; V gene: TRBV11-1; D gene: -; J gene: TRBJ1-1; CDR3 DNA: TGTGCCAGCAGCTTTTCTCTGGGCAGGATGAACACTGAAGCTTTCTTT; CDR3 protein: CASSFSLGRMNTEAFF
clone size: -; V gene: TRBV7-2; D gene: -; J gene: TRBJ2-7; CDR3 DNA: TGTGCCAGCAGGGAGGGGTACGAGCAGTACTTC; CDR3 protein: CASREGYEQYF
clone size: -; V gene: TRBV29-1; D gene: TRBD1; J gene: TRBJ2-6; CDR3 DNA: TGCAGCGTTCGCACGGGACAGGGTGCTGGGGCCAACGTCCTGACTTTC; CDR3 protein: CSVRTGQGAGANVLTF